These 9 T cell receptor beta chains came from one sample sequenced in a study of ipilimumab plus nivolumab after autologous stem cell transplantation. The data were produced by immunoSEQ multiplex PCR, yet TCRdb's version contains in-frame clones alone and is incomplete. This table has around 16,000 clones, roughly four fifths appearing once. The specimen was PBMCs, collected in a trial of ipilimumab plus nivolumab as post-transplant consolidation. All receptors derive from a male donor with diffuse large B-cell lymphoma.

The chain combines TRBV4-1 with TRBJ2-5; 10 positions match TRBD2. Germline V lookup: CDR1 MGHRA, CDR2 YSYEKL. CDR3 length: 16 amino acids. Trimming took 0 bases from V and 1 from J; bases not matched to a gene: 2. CDR3 residues: CASSQDRTSGQETQYF. CDR3 sequence (DNA): TGCGCCAGCAGCCAAGATAGGACTAGCGGCCAAGAGACCCAGTACTTC.

The chain has TRBV15 and TRBJ1-5; possible D gene TRBD1, 6 bases. The V end was cut by 4 bases, the J end by 2 bases, with 18 bases between. Germline V CDR1 and CDR2: LNHNV, YYDKDF (reference sequence). The CDR3 totals 17 residues. The CDR3 DNA sequence: TGTGCCACCAGCACAACCCAGGGGCGAAGCGGCAATCAGCCCCAGCATTTT. Its protein is CATSTTQGRSGNQPQHF.

The rearrangement joins TRBV5-4 to TRBJ2-3, with D perhaps TRBD1 (6 bases). The CDR3 length is 14 residues. The V gene lost 4 bases and the J gene lost 5 bases, with 14 bases spanning the gap. In germline, CDR1 is SGHNT, CDR2 YYREEE (reference sequence). In DNA form, the CDR3 reads TGTGCCAGCAGCGGTGGACAGCCGAGAGATACGCAGTATTTT. Translating it yields CASSGGQPRDTQYF.

The CDR3, as DNA: TGTGCCAGCAGCTTAGGGCAGGGGCGCGACGAGCAGTACTTC. Its protein product is CASSLGQGRDEQYF. The J gene is TRBJ2-7, the V gene TRBV7-2, with D perhaps TRBD1 (6 bases). V was shortened by 1 base and J by 5 bases, with 12 bases between the two germline ends. Germline values: CDR1 SGHTA, CDR2 FQGNSA. The CDR3 has 14 residues.

CDR3 amino acids: CASSVRATSTDTQYF. CDR3 bases: TGCGCCAGCAGTGTTAGGGCGACAAGCACAGATACGCAGTATTTT. This chain uses TRBV5-1 with TRBJ2-3; D uncertain. Germline assignment: CDR1 SGHRS and CDR2 YFSETQ. The CDR3 runs 15 residues. Between the trimmed V and J ends, which lost 5 bases and 0 bases, there was a span of 13 bases.

DNA of the CDR3: TGTGCCAGCAGCGTAGAGCCGACCTATGGCTACACCTTC. Its protein product is CASSVEPTYGYTF. The V call is TRBV9, the J call TRBJ1-2; D is ambiguous. V was clipped by 0 bases and J by 4 bases, with 7 bases between them. The CDR3 has 13 amino acids. The germline CDR1 and CDR2 sequences are SGDLS and YYNGEE.

The chain is built from TRBV5-4 and TRBJ2-1; TRBD2 might be the D (6 bases). The V gene's germline CDR1 is SGHNT and CDR2 YYREEE (reference sequence). V was trimmed by 4 bases and J by 3 bases, leaving 11 bases between them. The CDR3 totals 14 residues. In nucleotides, the CDR3 is TGTGCCAGCAGCACAATTAGCGGCTACAATGAGCAGTTCTTC. Protein: CASSTISGYNEQFF.

In its sample, this clone was seen once. The rearrangement joins TRBV28 to TRBJ1-4; TRBD1 might be the D (6 bases). The CDR3 covers 12 residues. Germline V CDR1 and CDR2: MDHEN, SYDVKM. The ends were cut back, 6 bases at V and 11 bases at J, with 13 bases in the middle. CDR3 nucleotide sequence: TGTGCCAGCAGCCTTGACAGGCATAAACTGTTTTTT. Its translation is CASSLDRHKLFF.

The chain links TRBV5-8 to TRBJ2-7, with 8 bases aligning to TRBD2. The CDR3 loop spans 16 amino acids. V lost 4 bases to trimming and J lost 2 bases; unmatched junction nucleotides: 11. Germline CDR1 and CDR2: SGHTS and YDEGEE. The CDR3 region is CASSLPRGERTYEQYF. The CDR3 nucleotides read TGTGCCAGCAGCCTGCCGCGGGGGGAGAGGACCTACGAGCAGTACTTC.